Shown below are 28 T cell receptor beta chains from a single sample sequenced in a study of beta chain features in type 1 diabetes. All of the isolated RNA was reverse transcribed, so expressed TCRB transcripts were sequenced. Libraries were prepared by immunoSEQ multiplex PCR; TCRdb keeps only in-frame clonotypes and omits some of them. This table holds over 150,000 clones, about 13% found once. Specimen: central memory CD4+ T cells from blood. The receptors shown here come from a young woman in good health.

This clone was seen a few times. CDR3 loop: CASMLLGQSDNEQFF. As DNA, the CDR3 is TGTGCCAGCATGCTACTTGGACAGAGCGACAATGAGCAGTTCTTC. J is TRBJ2-1 and V is TRBV6-5; D might be TRBD1 (6 bases). The germline V gene has CDR1 MNHEY and CDR2 SVGAGI. This CDR3 has 15 residues. V was trimmed by 7 bases and J by 5 bases, leaving 18 bases between them.

The chain uses TRBV7-6 and TRBJ2-6; tentative D call: TRBD1 (6 bases). Germline assignment: CDR1 SGHVS and CDR2 FNYEAQ. The V end was cut by 0 bases, the J end by 0 bases, with 9 bases between. CDR3 size: 17 residues. CDR3 bases: TGTGCCAGCAGCTTAGCCCCCAGGGGCTCTGGGGCCAACGTCCTGACTTTC. It translates to CASSLAPRGSGANVLTF.

V and J are TRBV5-1 and TRBJ2-5; a possible D gene is TRBD1 (5 bases). Trimming left V 0 bases short and J 3 bases short, with 15 bases between. CDR3 length equals 16 residues. Germline CDR1 and CDR2: SGHRS and YFSETQ. CDR3 sequence reads: CASSLAPSGIEETQYF. CDR3 sequence (DNA): TGCGCCAGCAGCTTGGCCCCTTCAGGGATCGAAGAGACCCAGTACTTC.

The V gene is TRBV11-1, the J gene TRBJ2-1, with TRBD2 as a possible D gene (5 bases). The CDR3 loop spans 15 amino acids. Germline values: CDR1 SGHAT, CDR2 FQDESV (reference sequence). With 5 bases removed from V and 4 bases from J, the gap between germline ends came to 15 bases. The CDR3 bases are TGTGCCAGCAGCCCATTACTGGCGGGTTACAATGAGCAGTTCTTC. Protein sequence: CASSPLLAGYNEQFF.

CDR3 sequence (DNA): TGCAGTGCCAGTGGAGTTGTGGGGCAGTTCTTC. Its translation: CSASGVVGQFF. V usage is TRBV20-1 and J usage is TRBJ2-1; no firm D call. Germline-derived CDR1 and CDR2 are DFQATT and SNEGSKA (reference sequence). Trimming cost V 6 bases and J 12 bases, with 15 bases left between them. CDR3 length: 11 amino acids.

This clone showed up just a few times. This rearrangement joins TRBV2 to TRBJ2-7, with 9 bases lining up with TRBD2. This CDR3 has 14 amino acids. With 1 base clipped from V and 6 bases from J, the junction kept 4 bases outside the gene matches. The V gene's germline CDR1 is SNHLY and CDR2 FYNNEI. DNA of the CDR3: TGTGCCAGCAGTGAAGTACGAGCGGGAGGCGAGCAGTACTTC. Translating gives CASSEVRAGGEQYF.

In regard to this clone: One end of the junction varies from germline; a read error may be responsible. V and J are TRBV28 and TRBJ1-2; D is perhaps TRBD1 (5 bases). The CDR3 consists of 13 residues. Germline V gives CDR1 MDHEN, CDR2 SYDVKM. This chain's CDR3 is CASILSHGGGYTF. The CDR3 DNA follows: TGTGCCAGCATTTTATCGCACGGGGGTGGCTACACCTTC.

The rearrangement joins TRBV7-6 to TRBJ2-5; no clear D. CDR3 length: 13 amino acids. Deletions cut 3 bases from V and 5 bases from J, with 10 bases between. CDR1 and CDR2 from the germline V gene are SGHVS and FNYEAQ. CDR3 protein: CASSFGPGETQYF. CDR3 coding DNA: TGTGCCAGCAGCTTTGGTCCGGGTGAGACCCAGTACTTC.

The chain carries TRBV7-3 and TRBJ2-2; TRBD2 is a possible D gene (5 bases). This CDR3 is 13 amino acids long. Trimming stripped 8 bases from V and 6 bases from J, with 13 bases between. CDR1 SGHTA and CDR2 FQGTGA come from the germline V gene. The CDR3 coding sequence is TGTGCCAGCTCCGAGGGCTACGCCGGGGAGCTGTTTTTT. Translation gives CASSEGYAGELFF.

This clone was detected a few times. The chain recombines TRBV7-9 with TRBJ1-3; TRBD1 is a possible D gene (6 bases). V lost 3 bases to trimming and J lost 3 bases, with 12 bases between them. This CDR3 is 15 amino acids long. In germline, CDR1 is SEHNR, CDR2 FQNEAQ (reference sequence). This CDR3 is CASSLAGDGGNTIYF. For the CDR3, the DNA is TGTGCCAGCAGCTTGGCAGGGGATGGTGGAAACACCATATATTTT.

Comment on this clone: Its ends do not fully match the called genes, so a read error is possible. The chain combines TRBV5-4 with TRBJ2-2, with 9 bases fitting TRBD2. The CDR3 length is 15 residues. From germline, CDR1 is SGHNT and CDR2 YYREEE (reference sequence). In DNA form, the CDR3 reads TGTGCCAGCAGCACGGGACTAGCCGGCACCAGGGAGCTGTTTTTT. Translation gives CASSTGLAGTRELFF.

The chain is built from TRBV7-6 and TRBJ2-3, with TRBD2 matching 9 bases. The CDR3 has 16 residues. Germline-derived CDR1 and CDR2 are SGHVS and FNYEAQ. After removal of 2 bases from V and 4 bases from J, the junction contained 7 bases not matched to a gene. This CDR3 reads CASSLLREGQSDTQYF. The CDR3 bases are TGTGCCAGCAGCTTATTGCGGGAGGGCCAATCAGATACGCAGTATTTT.

V gene TRBV5-4 combines with J gene TRBJ2-1, with a possible D match to TRBD2 (5 bases). Germline CDR1 SGHNT, CDR2 YYREEE (reference sequence). CDR3 length: 15 amino acids. Trimming took off 4 bases at V and 2 bases at J, with 13 bases between the two ends. CDR3 amino acids: CASSPSTGTYNEQFF. CDR3 DNA sequence: TGTGCCAGCAGCCCATCTACCGGGACCTACAATGAGCAGTTCTTC. Using reference TRBV5-4 and TRBJ2-1 for the parts outside the CDR3, the full variable domain is ETGVTQSPTHLIKTRGQQVTLRCSSQSGHNTVSWYQQALGQGPQFIFQYYREEENGRGNFPPRFSGLQFPNYSSELNVNALELDDSALYLCASSPSTGTYNEQFFGPGTRLTVL.

This clone showed up just a few times. V gene TRBV4-2 combines with J gene TRBJ2-5; 12 bases agree with TRBD2. The CDR3 loop spans 18 amino acids. Germline V lookup: CDR1 LGHNA, CDR2 YNFKEQ. V gave up 2 bases and J gave up 0 bases; unmatched junction bases: 7. This chain's CDR3 is CASSQRTSGIPNQETQYF. The DNA of the CDR3 is TGTGCCAGCAGCCAACGGACTAGCGGGATCCCAAACCAAGAGACCCAGTACTTC.

The V and J genes are TRBV4-2 and TRBJ2-7, with 10 nucleotides matching TRBD1. The germline gives CDR1 LGHNA, CDR2 YNFKEQ. V shed 6 bases and J 5 bases; nucleotides not matched to a gene: 19. CDR3 length: 18 amino acids. The CDR3 sequence is CASSLKDTRTGGRDEQYF. CDR3 DNA: TGTGCCAGCAGTCTAAAAGATACCCGGACAGGGGGAAGGGACGAGCAGTACTTC.

This clone was found a few times. This sequence joins TRBV5-4 and TRBJ2-7; 9 bases are a match to TRBD1. The germline V gene encodes CDR1 SGHNT and CDR2 YYREEE (reference sequence). The CDR3 contains 15 residues. V shed 5 bases and J 0 bases; nucleotides not matched to a gene: 6. The CDR3 DNA follows: TGTGCCAGCAGTCCCGGGACAGGGCCCTCCTACGAGCAGTACTTC. Protein product: CASSPGTGPSYEQYF.

In its sample, this clone was seen a few times. The chain uses TRBV5-1 and TRBJ2-7; the match to TRBD1 covers 8 bases. V lost 4 bases and J lost 3; bases outside the gene matches: 3. Germline lookup yields CDR1 SGHRS and CDR2 YFSETQ. The CDR3 length is 13 residues. CDR3 DNA: TGCGCCAGCAGCGGGACAGGTTACTACGAGCAGTACTTC. It specifies CASSGTGYYEQYF.

This chain connects TRBV7-2 to TRBJ2-3; 10 bases agree with TRBD2. Unmatched junction bases numbered 15, after V lost 1 base and J lost 5 bases. Germline V gives CDR1 SGHTA, CDR2 FQGNSA. The CDR3 length is 19 residues. CDR3 protein: CASSLGRGQSGREGDTQYF. The CDR3 region has the DNA TGTGCCAGCAGCTTAGGGCGAGGGCAAAGCGGGAGGGAAGGAGATACGCAGTATTTT.

This clone was seen a few times. This chain connects TRBV5-8 to TRBJ2-7; possible D gene TRBD1, 6 bases. The germline CDR1 and CDR2 sequences are SGHTS and YDEGEE. The CDR3 runs to 14 residues. V lost 0 bases and J 0 bases, leaving 7 bases between the germline ends. CDR3 nucleotides: TGTGCCAGCAGCTTGGGGGGGCTCTCCTACGAGCAGTACTTC. It codes for CASSLGGLSYEQYF. Full variable domain (remainder filled in from reference TRBV5-8 and TRBJ2-7): EAGVTQSPTHLIKTRGQQATLRCSPISGHTSVYWYQQALGLGLQFLLWYDEGEERNRGNFPPRFSGRQFPNYSSELNVNALELEDSALYLCASSLGGLSYEQYFGPGTRLTVT.

In this sample, this clone turned up a few times. The chain joins TRBV4-1 to TRBJ2-1; D is uncertain. The CDR3 spans 18 residues. CDR1 is MGHRA and CDR2 is YSYEKL in the germline V gene. Trimming left V 0 bases short and J 4 bases short, with 19 bases between. The CDR3 DNA reads as TGCGCCAGCAGCCAAGATTCATTGGTGTCGCGGCCGTACAATGAGCAGTTCTTC. Protein product: CASSQDSLVSRPYNEQFF.

This clone was seen more than once but under ten times. This sequence joins TRBV7-2 and TRBJ2-1; TRBD2 matches at 8 bases. The CDR3 consists of 17 residues. Germline V gene sequence: CDR1 SGHTA, CDR2 FQGNSA. Trimming at V came to 5 bases and at J to 2 bases, leaving 11 bases not matched to a gene. CDR3 in DNA: TGTGCCAGCAGCCTCCGGCCACTAGCGGCAACCTACAATGAGCAGTTCTTC. Its protein product is CASSLRPLAATYNEQFF.

This chain connects TRBV25-1 to TRBJ1-2; 7 bases map to TRBD1. CDR1 and CDR2 (germline): MGHDK, SYGVNS. With V trimmed by 3 bases and J by 4 bases, 5 bases remained unmatched. The CDR3 length is 14 residues. CDR3 sequence: CASSDARGAYGYTF. CDR3 nucleotides: TGTGCCAGCAGTGACGCCAGGGGGGCCTATGGCTACACCTTC.

This clone was seen more than once but under ten times. The chain employs TRBV15 and TRBJ2-1; TRBD2 aligns across 10 bases. V gave up 1 base and J gave up 8 bases; unmatched junction bases: 8. Germline CDR1 and CDR2: LNHNV and YYDKDF (reference sequence). The CDR3 consists of 16 residues. Written as DNA, the CDR3 is TGTGCCACCAGCAGAGGAGGGCTAGCGGGAGTCCATGAGCAGTTCTTC. Translation: CATSRGGLAGVHEQFF.

This clone was seen only a few times. V usage is TRBV14 and J usage is TRBJ2-1; 12 nucleotides line up with TRBD2. The CDR3 runs to 18 residues. V lost 4 bases to trimming and J lost 0 bases; unmatched junction nucleotides: 7. Germline loops: CDR1 SGHDN, CDR2 FVKESK. CDR3 in DNA: TGTGCCAGCAGCCCCCCTCTAGCGGGAGGGCCCTCCTACAATGAGCAGTTCTTC. The encoded protein is CASSPPLAGGPSYNEQFF. Variable domain in full (rest from reference TRBV14 and TRBJ2-1): EAGVTQFPSHSVIEKGQTVTLRCDPISGHDNLYWYRRVMGKEIKFLLHFVKESKQDESGMPNNRFLAERTGGTYSTLKVQPAELEDSGVYFCASSPPLAGGPSYNEQFFGPGTRLTVL.

This clone was seen only a few times. This chain uses TRBV5-4 with TRBJ2-3, with TRBD2 matching over 9 bases. Unmatched junction bases numbered 17, after V lost 9 bases and J lost 6 bases. CDR1 and CDR2 (germline): SGHNT, YYREEE (reference sequence). This CDR3 contains 16 residues. The CDR3: CATPGLAGPPEDTQYF. The CDR3 region has the DNA TGTGCCACCCCGGGGCTAGCGGGACCTCCGGAGGATACGCAGTATTTT.

This clone came up a few times. The chain joins TRBV7-9 to TRBJ2-1, with 7 bases that match TRBD2. CDR1 and CDR2 (germline): SEHNR, FQNEAQ (reference sequence). This CDR3 has 15 amino acids. The trim removed 5 bases at V and 10 bases at J, leaving 14 bases unmatched. The CDR3 DNA reads as TGTGCCAGCAGCAACCGGGAGGCCCGGGGGGAGGAGCAGTTCTTC. It translates to CASSNREARGEEQFF.

This clone was counted only a few times. The chain carries TRBV7-3 and TRBJ2-7; the D gene is possibly TRBD2 (5 bases). Trimming stripped 3 bases from V and 6 bases from J, with 15 bases between. The CDR3 is 14 residues long. Germline V gives CDR1 SGHTA, CDR2 FQGTGA. This CDR3 is CASSLEARGGEQYF. The CDR3 nucleotides read TGTGCCAGCAGCTTGGAGGCCCGCGGCGGCGAGCAGTACTTC. The full variable domain, in which reference TRBV7-3 and TRBJ2-7 provide the parts outside the CDR3, is GAGVSQTPSNKVTEKGKYVELRCDPISGHTALYWYRQSLGQGPEFLIYFQGTGAADDSGLPNDRFFAVRPEGSVSTLKIQRTERGDSAVYLCASSLEARGGEQYFGPGTRLTVT.

This clone was counted only a few times. The gene calls are TRBV11-3 and TRBJ2-3; tentative D call: TRBD1 (5 bases). This CDR3 has 15 amino acids. The V gene's germline CDR1 is SGHNT and CDR2 YENEEA. The ends were cut back, 2 bases at V and 4 bases at J, with 13 bases in the middle. CDR3 nucleotides: TGTGCCAGCAGCTTAATCGCAGGGTCTTCAGATACGCAGTATTTT. As protein: CASSLIAGSSDTQYF.